The source of this T cell receptor (beta chain) is a study of blood T cell repertoires in COVID-19. The overall study: Both acute and convalescent COVID-19 samples were obtained from the United States, Italy and Spain. Sample material is recorded as cDNA or gDNA derived from T cells, B-cell-depleted T cells, or PBMCs.

This CDR3 spans 13 amino acids. V lost 3 bases and J lost 2, with 8 bases in between. Looked up from germline, CDR1 is SGHDT and CDR2 is YYEEEE. This clone was seen a single time. In the original workflow: Quantification of nucleated cells was approximated via reference gene primer amplification. Using immunoSEQ multiplex PCR, the repertoire was profiled, and TCRdb retains in-frame clones only, with some absent. V and J calls and clone size follow that table, whereas D and trimming were derived from the DNA. The table records approximately 260,000 clones, 85% to 90% of them present only once. The sequence derives from a middle-aged woman who had recovered from COVID-19. The chain couples TRBV5-6 to TRBJ1-1; D not resolved. Sequencing was carried out using peripheral blood. Here the CDR3 reads CASSSQINTEAFF. The DNA of the CDR3 is TGTGCCAGCAGCTCTCAGATCAACACTGAAGCTTTCTTT.